This T cell receptor beta chain comes out of a study of CD8 T cells in Susac syndrome. Random-hexamer reverse transcription was applied to about 0.45 to 1 ug RNA. immunoSEQ multiplex PCR amplified TCR beta CDR3 across 54 Vbeta, 13 Jbeta. From the immunoSEQ multiplex PCR reads, TCRdb called clonotypes with MiXCR, one entry per CDR3 protein. In the table there are some 58,000 distinct CDR3 sequences, roughly 94% of which are singletons. CD8+ and CD4+ T cells circulating in blood were sequenced for TCR beta. Germline V gene data show CDR1 as SGHDN and CDR2 as FVKESK. V was cut by 2 bases and J by 0 bases, with 9 bases left in between. CDR3 size: 15 residues.

This chain joins TRBV14 and TRBJ2-3, with D tentatively TRBD2 (6 bases). The specimen sequenced was CD8+ T cells from PBMCs. The source is a human donor with Susac syndrome. The CDR3 DNA follows: TGTGCCAGCAGCCAACAGGGAGGTAGCACAGATACGCAGTATTTT. As protein: CASSQQGGSTDTQYF. The full variable domain, rest sourced from reference TRBV14 and TRBJ2-3, is EAGVTQFPSHSVIEKGQTVTLRCDPISGHDNLYWYRRVMGKEIKFLLHFVKESKQDESGMPNNRFLAERTGGTYSTLKVQPAELEDSGVYFCASSQQGGSTDTQYFGPGTRLTVL.